The source of this T cell receptor (beta chain) is a study of Ad26.COV2.S vaccination and SARS-CoV-2 variants. Clones were read by immunoSEQ multiplex PCR, and TCRdb kept only the in-frame ones, dropping some. The table includes around 450,000 clones, around 89% detected once. The CDR3 loop spans 14 amino acids. CDR1 is LGHNA and CDR2 is YSLEER in the germline V gene. Trimming at V came to 3 bases and at J to 3 bases, leaving 3 bases not matched to a gene. Treatment noted: some 19 received Ad26.COV2.S at low or high dose, single or two shots; roughly 5 received placebo; per-sample allocation not given. Samples came from day 63 after the first vaccine or placebo injection.

The sequencing here drew on peripheral blood, taken in a trial of Ad26.COV2.S vaccine versus placebo. The rearrangement joins TRBV4-3 to TRBJ2-7; TRBD1 matches 9 bases. This receptor was obtained from a person between 18 and 60 years old who received the Ad26.COV2.S COVID-19 vaccine or a placebo. CDR3 bases: TGCGCCAGCAGCCAGGACAGGGGTCGCTACGAGCAGTACTTC. Translation gives CASSQDRGRYEQYF.